A single sample gave rise to the 23 T cell receptor beta chains below, sequenced in a study of shared clonotypes between healthy human individuals. Only CD45RO-negative cells positively selected for CCR7 counted as naive CD8 cells, so terminally differentiated effector memory CD45RA+ cells were excluded. Profiled with immunoSEQ multiplex PCR; TCRdb holds only in-frame clones, not every one. The sample lists around 2,000,000 clones; approximately 94% were seen once. The material sequenced was naive CD8+ T cells sorted from blood. Receptor source: a man aged 18-30 years in good health.

This clone was counted a single time. This chain joins TRBV30 and TRBJ1-4; D is unclear. Trimming shortened V by 2 bases and J by 7 bases, and 8 bases separated the two germline ends. The CDR3 covers 12 residues. Germline V gives CDR1 GTSNPN, CDR2 SVGIG (reference sequence). CDR3 nucleotide sequence: TGTGCCTGGAGTCTCCAAAGTGAAAAACTGTTTTTT. Translating gives CAWSLQSEKLFF.

A remark on this clone: Other nucleotide sequences in the sample specify the same CDR3. This chain connects TRBV13 to TRBJ1-1, with 11 nucleotides matching TRBD1. CDR3 size: 16 residues. V shed 5 bases, J shed 1 base, and the junction held 6 bases outside the gene matches. Per the germline V gene, CDR1 is PRHDT and CDR2 is FYEKMQ (reference sequence). DNA for the CDR3: TGTGCCAGCAGCCCTTCCGGGACAGGGGGGAACACTGAAGCTTTCTTT. Translated: CASSPSGTGGNTEAFF.

V and J are TRBV30 and TRBJ2-5; possibly TRBD1 or TRBD2 for D (5 bases each). The J call may not be correct, given that the DNA end is closer to TRBJ2-7. Germline values: CDR1 GTSNPN, CDR2 SVGIG (reference sequence). This CDR3 contains 14 residues. This chain's CDR3 is CAWSGRGQLYEQYF. Written as DNA, the CDR3 is TGTGCCTGGAGTGGACGGGGCCAGCTCTACGAGCAGTACTTC.

The chain links TRBV11-3 to TRBJ2-1; D is unclear. CDR1 and CDR2 (germline): SGHNT, YENEEA. V was trimmed by 1 base and J by 4 bases, leaving 11 bases between them. The CDR3 runs 15 residues. CDR3 region: CASSLGIGVYNEQFF. The CDR3 DNA reads as TGTGCCAGCAGCTTAGGAATTGGAGTGTACAATGAGCAGTTCTTC.

The table lists this clone with a count of one. The chain employs TRBV7-9 and TRBJ2-7; 9 bases fit TRBD1. V trimming: 1 base; J trimming: 5 bases; junction bases outside the gene matches: 6. In germline, CDR1 is SEHNR, CDR2 FQNEAQ (reference sequence). The CDR3 extends over 15 amino acids. The CDR3 here is CASSLVGTGNHEQYF. The CDR3 nucleotides are TGTGCCAGCAGCTTAGTCGGGACAGGGAACCACGAGCAGTACTTC.

This CDR3 is CATSRDPGAGDQPQHF. The CDR3 DNA reads as TGTGCCACCAGCAGAGATCCGGGGGCCGGCGACCAGCCCCAGCATTTT. This sequence joins TRBV15 and TRBJ1-5, with a possible D match to TRBD1 (6 bases). The CDR3 extends over 16 amino acids. The germline V gene has CDR1 LNHNV and CDR2 YYDKDF (reference sequence). Trimming took 0 bases from V and 7 from J, leaving 16 bases between them.

V gene TRBV10-3 combines with J gene TRBJ1-2, with 8 bases aligning to TRBD1. The germline CDR1 and CDR2 sequences are ENHRY and SYGVKD. The CDR3 totals 17 residues. J was trimmed by 0 bases and V by 3 bases; bases with no gene match: 9. The CDR3 DNA is TGTGCCATCAGTGAACCGCAGGGGGCGCTCTCTAACTATGGCTACACCTTC. It translates to CAISEPQGALSNYGYTF.

This clone came up a few times. Additional DNA sequences in this sample encode the identical CDR3. The chain combines TRBV28 with TRBJ2-1; no clear D gene. V was clipped by 3 bases and J by 10 bases, with 4 bases between them. The CDR3 runs to 10 residues. CDR1 is MDHEN and CDR2 is SYDVKM in the germline V gene. The chain's CDR3 is CASSFGEQFF. CDR3 coding DNA: TGTGCCAGCAGTTTCGGGGAGCAGTTCTTC. Drawing the rest from reference TRBV28 and TRBJ2-1, the complete variable domain is DVKVTQSSRYLVKRTGEKVFLECVQDMDHENMFWYRQDPGLGLRLIYFSYDVKMKEKGDIPEGYSVSREKKERFSLILESASTNQTSMYLCASSFGEQFFGPGTRLTVL.

Turning to this clone: The sample carries other DNA sequences with the same CDR3. The J gene is TRBJ1-5, the V gene TRBV27; D is unclear. Between the trimmed V and J ends, which lost 1 base and 5 bases, there was a span of 9 bases. Germline V gene sequence: CDR1 MNHEY, CDR2 SMNVEV (reference sequence). CDR3 size: 14 residues. The CDR3 nucleotides are TGTGCCAGCAGTTTATACGTTGGGGATCAGCCCCAGCATTTT. It is translated as CASSLYVGDQPQHF.

The chain uses TRBV11-2 and TRBJ2-7, with D possibly TRBD1 on 5 matching bases. From germline, CDR1 is SGHAT and CDR2 FQNNGV. The CDR3 runs to 13 residues. V was shortened by 5 bases and J by 4 bases, with 12 bases between the two germline ends. CDR3 protein: CASSHSRAYEQYF. In DNA form, the CDR3 reads TGTGCCAGCAGCCATAGCAGGGCGTACGAGCAGTACTTC.

The V call is TRBV19, the J call TRBJ2-3, with D maybe TRBD2 (6 bases). Trimming left V 6 bases short and J 0 bases short, with 10 bases between. The CDR3 runs to 14 residues. Germline-derived CDR1 and CDR2 are LNHDA and SQIVND (reference sequence). In DNA form, the CDR3 reads TGTGCCAGTAGACTAGCAGCTAGCACAGATACGCAGTATTTT. This gives the protein CASRLAASTDTQYF.

Here the CDR3 reads CASSERRASYNEQFF. The CDR3 DNA reads TGTGCCAGCAGTGAACGGCGGGCCTCCTACAATGAGCAGTTCTTC. V usage is TRBV6-1 and J usage is TRBJ2-1; D perhaps matches TRBD2 (5 bases). Trimming pared 2 bases from V and 0 bases from J, leaving 8 bases between. CDR1 and CDR2 from the germline V gene are MNHNS and SASEGT. This CDR3 contains 15 residues.

The chain uses TRBV18 and TRBJ2-2; 7 positions match TRBD1. The junction had 4 bases not matched to a gene; V was cut back by 2 bases and J by 4 bases. The CDR3 totals 15 residues. CDR1 and CDR2 from the germline V gene are KGHSH and LQKENI. CDR3 loop: CASSPFDRVTGELFF. CDR3 coding DNA: TGTGCCAGCTCACCATTTGACAGGGTCACCGGGGAGCTGTTTTTT. Complete variable domain (other parts from reference TRBV18 and TRBJ2-2): NAGVMQNPRHLVRRRGQEARLRCSPMKGHSHVYWYRQLPEEGLKFMVYLQKENIIDESGMPKERFSAEFPKEGPSILRIQQVVRGDSAAYFCASSPFDRVTGELFFGEGSRLTVL.

The J gene is TRBJ2-1, the V gene TRBV18; possibly TRBD1 or TRBD2 for D (5 bases each). The CDR3 extends over 18 amino acids. Trimming took 6 bases from V and 4 from J, leaving 25 bases between them. Germline V gives CDR1 KGHSH, CDR2 LQKENI. The CDR3 loop is CASSRIPGEGSLYNEQFF. CDR3 nucleotide sequence: TGTGCCAGCTCGCGCATCCCAGGCGAGGGGAGCCTTTACAATGAGCAGTTCTTC.

Concerning this clone: Within the sample, other DNA sequences also encode this same CDR3. The V call is TRBV5-6, the J call TRBJ2-7; no reliable D call. Trimming cost V 2 bases and J 4 bases, with 7 bases left between them. This CDR3 has 12 residues. CDR1 and CDR2 from the germline V gene are SGHDT and YYEEEE. The DNA for the CDR3 is TGTGCCAGCAGCTTTGGGTCATACGAGCAGTACTTC. Residues: CASSFGSYEQYF.

The chain recombines TRBV6-5 with TRBJ1-5, with no clear D. Deletions cut 3 bases from V and 5 bases from J, with 5 bases between. The germline V gene encodes CDR1 MNHEY and CDR2 SVGAGI. The CDR3 sequence is 12 residues long. This CDR3 is CASSYLYQPQHF. CDR3 DNA: TGTGCCAGCAGTTATCTATATCAGCCCCAGCATTTT.

The V and J genes are TRBV2 and TRBJ1-5; D is ambiguous. The V end lost 4 bases, the J end lost 1 base, and 11 bases lay between the germline ends. The CDR3 loop spans 15 amino acids. CDR1 and CDR2 (germline): SNHLY, FYNNEI. CDR3 sequence reads: CASSGGQDSNQPQHF. DNA for the CDR3: TGTGCCAGCAGTGGGGGTCAAGACAGCAATCAGCCCCAGCATTTT.

The CDR3: CSVTNPQGRNYEQYF. CDR3 coding DNA: TGCAGCGTAACAAATCCCCAGGGTCGCAACTACGAGCAGTACTTC. The chain has TRBV29-1 and TRBJ2-7, with D possibly TRBD1 on 5 matching bases. This CDR3 comprises 15 residues. Germline V gene lookup returns CDR1 SQVTM and CDR2 ANQGSEA. The V gene lost 6 bases and the J gene lost 3 bases, with 21 bases spanning the gap.

The chain joins TRBV5-1 to TRBJ1-1, with a weak D call TRBD1 (6 bases). Between the trimmed V and J ends, which lost 6 bases and 7 bases, there was a span of 13 bases. CDR3 length equals 12 residues. Germline values: CDR1 SGHRS, CDR2 YFSETQ. The CDR3 DNA is TGCGCCAGCAAGGTTGGGGGCGGTGAAGCTTTCTTT. This translates into CASKVGGGEAFF.

Comment on this clone: One end of the junction is discordant with germline, which a read error may explain. The chain carries TRBV11-1 and TRBJ1-2; D is uncertain. Germline V gene sequence: CDR1 SGHAT, CDR2 FQDESV (reference sequence). CDR3 size: 14 residues. For the CDR3, the DNA is TGTACCAGCAGCTTAGCACTGGACGGCTATGGCTACACCTTC. Amino acid sequence: CTSSLALDGYGYTF.

This clone has a single count. The gene calls are TRBV28 and TRBJ2-7; D call uncertain. CDR3 length: 12 amino acids. Trimming took off 6 bases at V and 6 bases at J, with 12 bases between the two ends. Germline CDR1 reads MDHEN; CDR2 reads SYDVKM. The CDR3 DNA follows: TGTGCCAGCAGCCCTGGGGAAGGCGAGCAGTACTTC. Its translation: CASSPGEGEQYF.

This sequence joins TRBV27 and TRBJ2-1, with TRBD1 matching 7 bases. Trimming removed 8 bases from V and 4 bases from J; junction bases left unmatched: 8. CDR1 is MNHEY, CDR2 SMNVEV, per germline (reference sequence). This CDR3 is 14 amino acids long. DNA for the CDR3: TGTGCCAGCGGCTTCCCGGGACAGTACAATGAGCAGTTCTTC. It is translated as CASGFPGQYNEQFF.

The chain couples TRBV13 to TRBJ1-6, with a weak D call TRBD1 (6 bases). CDR1 PRHDT and CDR2 FYEKMQ come from the germline V gene (reference sequence). V lost 3 bases and J lost 2, with 8 bases in between. CDR3 length: 15 residues. The CDR3 DNA follows: TGTGCCAGCAGCTTCGGGACACCCTATAATTCACCCCTCCACTTT. Translating it yields CASSFGTPYNSPLHF.